The rows below give T cell receptor beta chains drawn from one sample of a study of blood T cells in healthy people across ages. TCRdb recomputed calls from the 5' RACE reads with MiXCR, one row per CDR3 protein. This table holds over a million distinct CDR3 sequences, approximately 42% found once. The sample consisted of blood. Receptors originate from a woman between 18 and 29 years old in good health. CDR3s include the opening cysteine and the closing phenylalanine or tryptophan. Each record gives: CDR3 protein, CDR3 DNA, J gene, clone size, V gene, D gene. A D gene is named only where the DNA matches it firmly. The size entry is marked missing in some rows and otherwise reads once, few, many or a size class.

CASRGQGYNSPLHF TGTGCCAGCCGGGGACAGGGCTATAATTCACCCCTCCACTTT TRBJ1-6 . TRBV6-5 TRBD1
CASSYPGVGPNTEAFF TGTGCCAGCAGTTACCCCGGCGTGGGCCCGAACACTGAAGCTTTCTTT TRBJ1-1 . TRBV6-2/TRBV6-3 .
CASSVERGAPETQYF TGCGCCAGCAGCGTTGAGCGGGGGGCTCCCGAGACCCAGTACTTC TRBJ2-5 few TRBV5-1 TRBD2
CASSPGVGNEKLFF TGCGCCAGCAGCCCAGGGGTTGGTAATGAAAAACTGTTTTTT TRBJ1-4 . TRBV4-1 .
CASSEAGTGAFF TGTGCCAGCAGTGAAGCCGGAACAGGAGCTTTCTTT TRBJ1-1 once TRBV6-1 .
CASSHLAGVTYNEQYF TGCGCCAGCAGCCATTTAGCGGGAGTGACCTACAATGAGCAGTACTTC TRBJ2-7 . TRBV4-1 TRBD2
CASSIRKGASGYNEQFF TGTGCCAGCAGTATCCGGAAGGGGGCTAGCGGCTACAATGAGCAGTTCTTC TRBJ2-1 once TRBV28 .
CSARDSRQSTDTQYF TGCAGTGCTAGGGACTCAAGGCAGAGCACAGATACGCAGTATTTT TRBJ2-3 . TRBV20-1 .
CASSTRTGLLQEAQYF TGTGCCAGCAGCACCCGGACAGGTTTACTCCAAGAGGCCCAGTACTTC TRBJ2-4 . TRBV11-2 TRBD1
CASSQDIAEETQFF TGTGCCAGCAGCCAAGATATAGCGGAAGAGACCCAGTTCTTC TRBJ2-1 . TRBV3-1 .
CASSRIAAADRQYF TGCGCCAGCAGCCGTATAGCAGCAGCAGACCGACAGTACTTC TRBJ2-7 . TRBV5-1 .
CAISESPSDEQFF TGTGCCATCAGTGAGTCTCCGTCGGATGAGCAGTTCTTC TRBJ2-1 few TRBV10-3 .
CASTPTGARQETQYF TGTGCCAGCACCCCAACGGGGGCGCGTCAAGAGACCCAGTACTTC TRBJ2-5 . TRBV5-5 .
CASNEQGRYEQYF TGCGCCAGCAACGAACAGGGGAGGTACGAGCAGTACTTC TRBJ2-7 few TRBV5-1 .
CASSAQAGGPNEQFF TGTGCCAGCAGCGCTCAAGCGGGAGGGCCCAATGAGCAGTTCTTC TRBJ2-1 few TRBV2 TRBD2
CASRSAGGTQYF TGTGCCAGCAGATCCGCAGGGGGGACCCAGTACTTC TRBJ2-5 . TRBV28 TRBD1
CSASPQEVPTDTQYF TGCAGTGCTAGTCCTCAGGAGGTTCCCACAGATACGCAGTATTTT TRBJ2-3 . TRBV20-1 .
CASSFAAGGATDTQYF TGTGCCAGCAGCTTTGCAGCGGGAGGGGCCACAGATACGCAGTATTTT TRBJ2-3 . TRBV11-2 TRBD2
CASSPGQIDEQYF TGTGCCAGCAGCCCGGGACAGATCGATGAGCAGTACTTC TRBJ2-5 few TRBV28 TRBD1
CSAYSPGLAVIDTQYF TGCAGTGCTTACTCCCCGGGACTAGCGGTTATAGATACGCAGTATTTT TRBJ2-3 . TRBV20-1 TRBD2
CASSQERVQTYNEQFF TGCGCCAGCAGCCAAGAGCGAGTCCAAACCTACAATGAGCAGTTCTTC TRBJ2-1 many TRBV4-1 .
CASSEAGTSGYTF TGTGCCAGCAGTGAAGCCGGCACAAGTGGCTACACCTTC TRBJ1-2 few TRBV2 .
CASSSTSGYGQYF TGTGCCAGCAGTTCGACTAGCGGGTACGGGCAGTACTTC TRBJ2-4 . TRBV12-3/TRBV12-4 TRBD2
CATSDPTDSPGAGTQYF TGTGCCACCAGTGATCCGACCGACAGCCCCGGGGCAGGTACGCAGTATTTT TRBJ2-3 . TRBV24-1 .
CASSLGGGMGYF TGTGCCAGCTCCTTAGGAGGCGGGATGGGGTACTTC TRBJ2-5 . TRBV25-1 .
CSARGYRTGNGEKLFF TGCAGTGCTAGAGGATACCGTACAGGGAACGGTGAAAAACTGTTTTTT TRBJ1-4 . TRBV20-1 .
CASSLGAVTYNEQYF TGTGCCAGCAGCTTGGGGGCAGTGACCTACAATGAGCAGTACTTC TRBJ2-7 . TRBV7-2 .
CATSDPQGANGANVLTF TGTGCCACCAGTGATCCACAGGGGGCTAATGGGGCCAACGTCCTGACTTTC TRBJ2-6 . TRBV24-1 TRBD1
CASSVGAGGGYTF TGTGCCAGCAGCGTAGGGGCGGGGGGAGGCTACACCTTC TRBJ1-2 few TRBV7-8 .
CASSYPSTGRNEQFF TGTGCCAGCAGTTACCCCTCGACAGGGAGGAATGAGCAGTTCTTC TRBJ2-1 few TRBV6-5 .
CASTLGVHGYTF TGTGCCAGCACTCTGGGGGTCCATGGCTACACCTTC TRBJ1-2 few TRBV12-3/TRBV12-4 .
CASSSEDRDRDIGSNQPQHF TGTGCCAGCAGTTCAGAAGACCGGGACAGGGATATCGGTAGCAATCAGCCCCAGCATTTT TRBJ1-5 . TRBV12-3/TRBV12-4 TRBD1
CASSLGVRGGLSHEQYF TGTGCCAGCAGCTTAGGCGTGCGGGGGGGCCTTTCCCACGAGCAGTACTTC TRBJ2-7 . TRBV11-2 TRBD2
CASSYSQGARGYTF TGTGCCAGCAGTTACTCACAGGGGGCGCGGGGCTACACCTTC TRBJ1-2 few TRBV6-6 TRBD1
CASSAALLMGQYF TGTGCCAGCAGCGCGGCTCTTCTCATGGGGCAGTACTTC TRBJ2-5 . TRBV9 .
CSVGLGGTEAFF TGCAGCGTTGGCTTGGGGGGCACTGAAGCTTTCTTT TRBJ1-1 . TRBV29-1 .